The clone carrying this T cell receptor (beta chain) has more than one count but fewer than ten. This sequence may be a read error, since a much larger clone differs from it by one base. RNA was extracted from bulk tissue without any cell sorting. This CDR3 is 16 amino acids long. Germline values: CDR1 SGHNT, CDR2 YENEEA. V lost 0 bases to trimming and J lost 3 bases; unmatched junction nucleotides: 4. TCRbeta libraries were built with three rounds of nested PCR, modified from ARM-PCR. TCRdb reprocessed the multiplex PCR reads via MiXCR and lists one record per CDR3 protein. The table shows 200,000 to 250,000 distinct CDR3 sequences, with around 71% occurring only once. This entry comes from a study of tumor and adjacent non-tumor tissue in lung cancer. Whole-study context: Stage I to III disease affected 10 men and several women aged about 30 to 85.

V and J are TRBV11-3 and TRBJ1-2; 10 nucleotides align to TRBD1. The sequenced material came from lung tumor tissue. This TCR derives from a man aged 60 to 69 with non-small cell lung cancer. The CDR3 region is CASSLEWTGGDYGYTF. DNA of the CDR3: TGTGCCAGCAGCTTAGAGTGGACAGGGGGAGACTATGGCTACACCTTC.